A few counts support the clone carrying this T cell receptor (beta chain). The sample comes from a study of blood T cells in healthy people across ages. The V end lost 0 bases, the J end lost 3 bases, and 8 bases lay between the germline ends. Per germline, CDR1 PRHDT and CDR2 FYEKMQ (reference sequence). The CDR3 spans 14 residues. For the second PCR, which ran for roughly 6 to 11 cycles, a sample-barcoded 5' primer and a J-beta primer mix were used. Each CDR3 protein gets one entry after TCRdb re-called the 5' RACE reads with MiXCR. The repertoire has 760,000 or so distinct CDR3 sequences, approximately 25% of them found once; the top ten carry 9.4%. Isolating PBMCs gave at least 6 million of these cells per sample. These sequences were also reported in another study, on T cells of mothers and their children. That study adds: Across the analysis, no persistent microchimeric T cell clones were detected.

This TCR was sampled from a boy between 10 and 17 years old in good health. The sequencing input was blood. The rearrangement uses TRBV13 and TRBJ2-5, with D hard to call. In DNA form, the CDR3 reads TGTGCCAGCAGCTTAGGATTGACCAAAGAGACCCAGTACTTC. It codes for CASSLGLTKETQYF.